Listed below are T cell receptor beta chains from one sample, sequenced in a study of cytomegalovirus exposure and HLA in healthy donors. Generated by immunoSEQ multiplex PCR, the TCRdb table keeps only in-frame clones and is missing some. The sample lists about 130,000 clones, approximately 80% occurring once. Specimen: PBMCs. The receptors originated from a man aged 30 to 45 in good health and CMV-seronegative. CDR3s include the opening cysteine and the closing phenylalanine or tryptophan. The order of the fields is CDR3 protein, CDR3 DNA, J gene, D gene, clone size, V gene. The D gene is left open where the match is weak. Rows may omit the clone size; those that give it use once, few, many or a size class.

CDR3aa: CASSLERTGSDEQYF; CDR3nt: TGTGCCAGCAGCTTAGAAAGGACAGGGTCAGACGAGCAGTACTTC; j_gene: TRBJ2-7; d_gene: TRBD1; abundance: .; v_gene: TRBV7-9
CDR3aa: CSAQGPGGEQYF; CDR3nt: TGCAGCGCACAGGGGCCCGGCGGTGAGCAGTACTTC; j_gene: TRBJ2-7; d_gene: TRBD1; abundance: .; v_gene: TRBV29-1
CDR3aa: CASSLAGETDRHF; CDR3nt: TGTGCCAGTAGTTTAGCGGGAGAAACGGATAGGCACTTC; j_gene: TRBJ2-7; d_gene: TRBD2; abundance: .; v_gene: TRBV2
CDR3aa: CASNFIAWRAGELFF; CDR3nt: TGCGCCAGCAATTTTATCGCGTGGAGGGCCGGGGAGCTGTTTTTT; j_gene: TRBJ2-2; d_gene: .; abundance: .; v_gene: TRBV5-1
CDR3aa: CASSRGSLNTEAFF; CDR3nt: TGTGCCAGTAGTAGAGGATCTCTGAACACTGAAGCTTTCTTT; j_gene: TRBJ1-1; d_gene: .; abundance: .; v_gene: TRBV19
CDR3aa: CASSSARGPGVYYEQYF; CDR3nt: TGTGCCAGCAGCTCCGCCCGTGGTCCAGGGGTGTATTACGAGCAGTACTTC; j_gene: TRBJ2-7; d_gene: .; abundance: once; v_gene: TRBV7-8
CDR3aa: CSAGTSGDRFIEGSTDTQYF; CDR3nt: TGCAGCGCTGGGACTAGCGGAGACCGATTCATAGAGGGGAGCACAGATACGCAGTATTTT; j_gene: TRBJ2-3; d_gene: TRBD2; abundance: few; v_gene: TRBV29-1
CDR3aa: CASSLAQSHSYNEQFF; CDR3nt: TGCGCCAGCAGCTTGGCACAGTCCCACTCCTACAATGAGCAGTTCTTC; j_gene: TRBJ2-1; d_gene: .; abundance: .; v_gene: TRBV5-1
CDR3aa: CASSIKGGGYNEQFF; CDR3nt: TGTGCCAGTAGTATAAAGGGCGGGGGGTACAATGAGCAGTTCTTC; j_gene: TRBJ2-1; d_gene: TRBD2; abundance: .; v_gene: TRBV19
CDR3aa: CASSQGDTQYF; CDR3nt: TGTGCCAGCAGCCAGGGGGATACGCAGTATTTT; j_gene: TRBJ2-3; d_gene: .; abundance: once; v_gene: TRBV5-6
CDR3aa: CASSLEGTGGFTLFF; CDR3nt: TGTGCCAGCAGCTTAGAAGGGACAGGGGGCTTCACGCTGTTTTTT; j_gene: TRBJ1-4; d_gene: TRBD1; abundance: .; v_gene: TRBV7-8
CDR3aa: CASSAWGGRGTEAFF; CDR3nt: TGTGCCAGCAGTGCCTGGGGGGGGCGAGGAACTGAAGCTTTCTTT; j_gene: TRBJ1-1; d_gene: .; abundance: .; v_gene: TRBV6-5
CDR3aa: CASSILPEGIYGYTF; CDR3nt: TGCGCCAGCAGCATACTCCCCGAGGGCATTTATGGCTACACCTTC; j_gene: TRBJ1-2; d_gene: .; abundance: .; v_gene: TRBV5-1
CDR3aa: CASSEGWNYEQYF; CDR3nt: TGTGCCAGCAGTGAGGGTTGGAACTACGAGCAGTACTTC; j_gene: TRBJ2-7; d_gene: .; abundance: .; v_gene: TRBV27
CDR3aa: CASSLPVLAGGVGTGELFF; CDR3nt: TGTGCCAGCAGCTTACCCGTACTAGCGGGAGGTGTAGGCACCGGGGAGCTGTTTTTT; j_gene: TRBJ2-2; d_gene: TRBD2; abundance: .; v_gene: TRBV13
CDR3aa: CASSSTFRTANYGYTF; CDR3nt: TGTGCCAGCAGCTCAACTTTCCGGACAGCTAACTATGGCTACACCTTC; j_gene: TRBJ1-2; d_gene: .; abundance: .; v_gene: TRBV7-8
CDR3aa: CASSLTGQGVNTEAFF; CDR3nt: TGTGCCAGCAGCTTAACGGGGCAAGGGGTGAACACTGAAGCTTTCTTT; j_gene: TRBJ1-1; d_gene: .; abundance: .; v_gene: TRBV7-3
CDR3aa: CASSLGGGLLHEQYF; CDR3nt: TGTGCCAGCAGTTTAGGGGGGGGTCTCCTCCACGAGCAGTACTTC; j_gene: TRBJ2-7; d_gene: TRBD2; abundance: .; v_gene: TRBV28
CDR3aa: CASSHENQPQHF; CDR3nt: TGCGCCAGCAGCCACGAGAATCAGCCCCAGCATTTT; j_gene: TRBJ1-5; d_gene: .; abundance: .; v_gene: TRBV4-1
CDR3aa: CASSFRSTDTQYF; CDR3nt: TGCGCCAGCAGCTTTCGGAGCACAGATACGCAGTATTTT; j_gene: TRBJ2-3; d_gene: .; abundance: .; v_gene: TRBV5-1
CDR3aa: CASSFGGSAEAFF; CDR3nt: TGTGCCAGCAGCTTTGGCGGTTCGGCTGAAGCTTTCTTT; j_gene: TRBJ1-1; d_gene: .; abundance: .; v_gene: TRBV7-8
CDR3aa: CASSTSGTSGNEQFF; CDR3nt: TGTGCCAGTAGTACCTCCGGGACTAGCGGCAATGAGCAGTTCTTC; j_gene: TRBJ2-1; d_gene: TRBD2; abundance: .; v_gene: TRBV19
CDR3aa: CAWSVGQTRTDTQYF; CDR3nt: TGTGCCTGGAGTGTAGGACAGACTCGCACAGATACGCAGTATTTT; j_gene: TRBJ2-3; d_gene: .; abundance: .; v_gene: TRBV30
CDR3aa: CASSQGKAYEQYF; CDR3nt: TGCGCCAGCAGCCAAGGAAAAGCCTACGAGCAGTACTTC; j_gene: TRBJ2-7; d_gene: .; abundance: once; v_gene: TRBV4-1
CDR3aa: CASSAGRTSDTQYF; CDR3nt: TGTGCCAGCAGCGCCGGGAGGACCTCAGATACGCAGTATTTT; j_gene: TRBJ2-3; d_gene: TRBD2; abundance: .; v_gene: TRBV2
CDR3aa: CASSLYWGVDRAEAKNIQYF; CDR3nt: TGCGCCAGCAGCTTGTATTGGGGTGTGGACAGGGCTGAGGCCAAAAACATTCAGTACTTC; j_gene: TRBJ2-4; d_gene: TRBD1; abundance: .; v_gene: TRBV5-1
CDR3aa: CASSSAGTALTEAFF; CDR3nt: TGTGCCAGCAGCTCGGCGGGGACAGCACTCACTGAAGCTTTCTTT; j_gene: TRBJ1-1; d_gene: TRBD1; abundance: .; v_gene: TRBV7-9
CDR3aa: CASRGGGLAGDHEQYF; CDR3nt: TGTGCCAGCAGGGGGGGAGGACTAGCGGGAGACCACGAGCAGTACTTC; j_gene: TRBJ2-7; d_gene: TRBD2; abundance: .; v_gene: TRBV7-9
CDR3aa: CASSQSSSGQGASGNTIYF; CDR3nt: TGCGCCAGCAGTCAATCCTCTTCAGGGCAGGGGGCTTCTGGAAACACCATATATTTT; j_gene: TRBJ1-3; d_gene: TRBD1; abundance: .; v_gene: TRBV23-1
CDR3aa: CASRRTATYEQYF; CDR3nt: TGTGCCAGCAGGAGGACAGCAACCTACGAGCAGTACTTC; j_gene: TRBJ2-7; d_gene: .; abundance: .; v_gene: TRBV14
CDR3aa: CASSGAYSYEQYF; CDR3nt: TGTGCCAGCAGCGGCGCCTACTCCTACGAGCAGTACTTC; j_gene: TRBJ2-7; d_gene: .; abundance: .; v_gene: TRBV9
CDR3aa: CASSLAPPGQGAGETQYF; CDR3nt: TGCGCCAGCAGCTTGGCCCCGCCGGGACAGGGGGCCGGGGAGACCCAGTACTTC; j_gene: TRBJ2-5; d_gene: TRBD1; abundance: .; v_gene: TRBV5-1
CDR3aa: CASSQAGHANTGELFF; CDR3nt: TGCGCCAGCAGCCAAGCAGGGCACGCGAACACCGGGGAGCTGTTTTTT; j_gene: TRBJ2-2; d_gene: .; abundance: .; v_gene: TRBV4-1
CDR3aa: CASSVGPGSSYNEQFF; CDR3nt: TGTGCCAGCAGCGTAGGTCCGGGAAGCTCCTACAATGAGCAGTTCTTC; j_gene: TRBJ2-1; d_gene: .; abundance: .; v_gene: TRBV9
CDR3aa: CASSLADQETQYF; CDR3nt: TGTGCCAGCAGTTTAGCAGACCAAGAGACCCAGTACTTC; j_gene: TRBJ2-5; d_gene: .; abundance: .; v_gene: TRBV28
CDR3aa: CASSPQQGGKETQYF; CDR3nt: TGTGCCAGCTCACCACAACAGGGGGGGAAGGAGACCCAGTACTTC; j_gene: TRBJ2-5; d_gene: .; abundance: .; v_gene: TRBV18
CDR3aa: CASGPYHSDGANTGELFF; CDR3nt: TGTGCTAGTGGTCCATACCACAGTGACGGCGCGAACACCGGGGAGCTGTTTTTT; j_gene: TRBJ2-2; d_gene: .; abundance: .; v_gene: TRBV12-5
CDR3aa: CASSFRTSANEQFF; CDR3nt: TGTGCCAGCAGTTTCAGGACTAGCGCGAATGAGCAGTTCTTC; j_gene: TRBJ2-1; d_gene: TRBD2; abundance: .; v_gene: TRBV27
CDR3aa: CASSLWTGRAKNIQYF; CDR3nt: TGTGCCAGCAGCTTGTGGACAGGGAGAGCCAAAAACATTCAGTACTTC; j_gene: TRBJ2-4; d_gene: TRBD1; abundance: .; v_gene: TRBV5-5
CDR3aa: CASSQDIIAQAFNEKLFF; CDR3nt: TGTGCCAGCAGCCAAGATATAATAGCGCAGGCTTTTAATGAAAAACTGTTTTTT; j_gene: TRBJ1-4; d_gene: .; abundance: .; v_gene: TRBV4-2
CDR3aa: CASREGLADTYEQYF; CDR3nt: TGTGCCAGCAGAGAGGGACTAGCTGATACCTACGAGCAGTACTTC; j_gene: TRBJ2-7; d_gene: TRBD2; abundance: few; v_gene: TRBV28
CDR3aa: CASSPQRAWEGPEQFF; CDR3nt: TGTGCCAGCAGCCCCCAGCGGGCCTGGGAGGGACCTGAGCAGTTCTTC; j_gene: TRBJ2-1; d_gene: TRBD2; abundance: .; v_gene: TRBV11-2
CDR3aa: CASSLDYYGRPHYGYTF; CDR3nt: TGTGCCAGCAGCTTAGATTACTACGGCAGACCTCACTATGGCTACACCTTC; j_gene: TRBJ1-2; d_gene: .; abundance: .; v_gene: TRBV11-2